One and the same sample provided the 24 T cell receptor beta chains below, sequenced in a study of T cells in Graves' hyperthyroidism and ophthalmopathy. Amplified TCR beta CDR3 regions came from RNA transcripts. HTBI primers drove first-round RT-PCR of the TCR CDR3. TCRdb used MiXCR to reprocess the multiplex PCR reads, holding one entry per CDR3 protein. Among about 320,000 distinct CDR3 sequences listed, around a sixth were seen once. Source material: blood. Receptors were obtained from a man aged 25 to 40 with Graves' hyperthyroidism.

This clonotype was seen repeatedly, ten times or more. The rearrangement uses TRBV30 and TRBJ1-5; D remains ambiguous. This CDR3 is built from 15 residues. The ends were cut back, 0 bases at V and 3 bases at J, with 12 bases in the middle. Germline CDR1 is GTSNPN and CDR2 is SVGIG (reference sequence). CDR3 amino acids: CAWSVDHGFNQPQHF. CDR3 bases: TGTGCCTGGAGTGTAGATCACGGTTTCAATCAGCCCCAGCATTTT.

This clonotype was detected only a few times. The chain employs TRBV6-1 and TRBJ1-1; D uncertain. Germline V CDR1 and CDR2: MNHNS, SASEGT. This CDR3 has 8 residues. Between the trimmed V and J ends, which lost 5 bases and 10 bases, there was a span of 2 bases. The CDR3: CASSRAFF. The CDR3 nucleotides read TGTGCCAGCAGTAGAGCTTTCTTT.

This clonotype was seen a handful of times. The chain uses TRBV27 and TRBJ1-5; D not certain. V was trimmed by 3 bases and J by 4 bases, leaving 4 bases between them. Germline V lookup: CDR1 MNHEY, CDR2 SMNVEV (reference sequence). The CDR3 sequence is 12 residues long. The CDR3: CASSFRNQPQHF. Written as DNA, the CDR3 is TGTGCCAGCAGTTTTAGGAATCAGCCCCAGCATTTT.

This clonotype was found a few times. The chain is built from TRBV6-1 and TRBJ2-2, with D unresolved. The germline V gene encodes CDR1 MNHNS and CDR2 SASEGT. Between the trimmed V and J ends, which lost 8 bases and 0 bases, there was a span of 10 bases. The length of the CDR3 is 14 residues. CDR3 nucleotides: TGTGCCAGCCCAGGACGGACGAACACCGGGGAGCTGTTTTTT. This codes for CASPGRTNTGELFF.

J is TRBJ2-1 and V is TRBV10-2; TRBD2 matches 13 bases. Germline trimming cut 2 bases from V and 3 bases from J; bases unmatched to any gene: 7. Germline assignment: CDR1 WSHSY and CDR2 SAAADI. This CDR3 contains 18 residues. The CDR3 DNA follows: TGCGCCAGCAGTGAGAGGATAACTAGCGGGAGGGTCTACAATGAGCAGTTCTTC. It yields the protein CASSERITSGRVYNEQFF.

Concerning this clonotype: A much larger clone lies one base from this, so it may be a read error. This chain links TRBV30 with TRBJ2-2, with 9 positions matching TRBD2. The CDR3 covers 14 residues. The J segment lost 6 bases and the V segment lost 2 bases, leaving 4 bases of the junction unmatched. Germline CDR1 GTSNPN, CDR2 SVGIG (reference sequence). The CDR3 spells CAWSRLAAPGELFF. The CDR3 bases are TGTGCCTGGAGTAGACTAGCGGCCCCCGGGGAGCTGTTTTTT.

This clonotype has a count of ten or more. This chain connects TRBV3-1 to TRBJ2-5; either TRBD1 or TRBD2 may fit D (6 bases each). CDR1 is LGHDT and CDR2 is YNNKEL in the germline V gene (reference sequence). With 0 bases removed from V and 4 bases from J, the gap between germline ends came to 18 bases. The CDR3 consists of 17 residues. CDR3 protein: CASSQDFMRSGAETQYF. The CDR3 nucleotides are TGTGCCAGCAGCCAAGATTTTATGCGGTCGGGGGCAGAGACCCAGTACTTC.

This clonotype was counted between two and nine times. The J gene is TRBJ1-5, the V gene TRBV2; 7 bases fit TRBD1. V was clipped by 5 bases and J by 3 bases; unmatched bases: 7. The CDR3 extends over 15 amino acids. Germline V gene sequence: CDR1 SNHLY, CDR2 FYNNEI. The CDR3 is CASSQTGTVNQPQHF. CDR3 coding DNA: TGTGCCAGCAGTCAGACCGGGACAGTCAATCAGCCCCAGCATTTT.

This clonotype was recorded at least ten times. The chain links TRBV5-1 to TRBJ2-7; 7 bases match TRBD1. V was clipped by 2 bases and J by 3 bases; unmatched bases: 5. The CDR3 length is 14 residues. Germline CDR1 is SGHRS and CDR2 is YFSETQ. CDR3: CASSFIRDSYEQYF. The CDR3, as DNA: TGCGCCAGCAGCTTCATCCGGGACAGCTACGAGCAGTACTTC. The full variable domain, rest sourced from reference TRBV5-1 and TRBJ2-7, is KAGVTQTPRYLIKTRGQQVTLSCSPISGHRSVSWYQQTPGQGLQFLFEYFSETQRNKGNFPGRFSGRQFSNSRSEMNVSTLELGDSALYLCASSFIRDSYEQYFGPGTRLTVT.

This clonotype was detected ten times or more. The chain has TRBV10-3 and TRBJ2-1; tentatively, D is TRBD1 (5 bases). The germline CDR1 and CDR2 sequences are ENHRY and SYGVKD. The ends were cut back, 2 bases at V and 3 bases at J, with 17 bases in the middle. The CDR3 totals 17 residues. The CDR3 region is CAISEPTAVGNYNEQFF. The CDR3 DNA is TGTGCCATCAGTGAGCCGACAGCCGTTGGGAACTACAATGAGCAGTTCTTC.

This clonotype was recorded many times. This chain joins TRBV11-3 and TRBJ1-1; D is possibly TRBD1 (5 bases). The germline V gene encodes CDR1 SGHNT and CDR2 YENEEA. The V end was cut by 0 bases, the J end by 4 bases, with 9 bases between. This CDR3 has 14 residues. The CDR3 region is CASSLDAGVTEAFF. In nucleotides, the CDR3 is TGTGCCAGCAGCTTAGATGCGGGGGTCACTGAAGCTTTCTTT.

For the CDR3, the DNA is TGTGCCACCAGTGATGAGGGGGCGCGGATTGGTGGCTACACCTTC. It yields the protein CATSDEGARIGGYTF. This chain links TRBV24-1 with TRBJ1-2; 7 bases line up with TRBD1. The length of the CDR3 is 15 residues. Losses at the gene ends were 3 bases for V and 7 bases for J; bases not matched to a gene: 10. Germline V gene sequence: CDR1 KGHDR, CDR2 SFDVKD.

Ten or more counts support this clonotype. The chain is built from TRBV2 and TRBJ1-5, with 8 bases matching TRBD1. The germline V gene encodes CDR1 SNHLY and CDR2 FYNNEI. Trimming cost V 6 bases and J 4 bases; bases outside gene matches: 2. The CDR3 contains 13 residues. The DNA for the CDR3 is TGTGCCAGCAGGGGACAGGCGAATCAGCCCCAGCATTTT. Its protein product is CASRGQANQPQHF.

This clonotype was detected ten times or more. The chain joins TRBV29-1 to TRBJ1-1; D uncertain. CDR3 length: 13 amino acids. Trimming cost V 5 bases and J 0 bases, with 10 bases left between them. In germline, CDR1 is SQVTM, CDR2 ANQGSEA. The CDR3 coding sequence is TGCAGCGTTAAGAGCAGAGTGAACACTGAAGCTTTCTTT. It encodes CSVKSRVNTEAFF. Full variable domain (outside the CDR3, taken from reference TRBV29-1 and TRBJ1-1): SAVISQKPSRDICQRGTSLTIQCQVDSQVTMMFWYRQQPGQSLTLIATANQGSEATYESGFVIDKFPISRPNLTFSTLTVSNMSPEDSSIYLCSVKSRVNTEAFFGQGTRLTVV.

This clonotype was observed at least ten times. The rearrangement joins TRBV5-6 to TRBJ2-3; D call uncertain. The CDR3 has 14 residues. V shed 6 bases and J shed 2 bases, with 13 bases lying between them. The germline V gene encodes CDR1 SGHDT and CDR2 YYEEEE. The CDR3, as DNA: TGTGCCAGCACCCTCGTGGGTGACACAGATACGCAGTATTTT. This sequence encodes CASTLVGDTDTQYF.

This clonotype was counted many times. The chain employs TRBV7-3 and TRBJ2-3; no reliable D call. Per the germline V gene, CDR1 is SGHTA and CDR2 is FQGTGA. The V end lost 3 bases, the J end lost 2 bases, and 6 bases lay between the germline ends. This CDR3 has 13 amino acids. In DNA form, the CDR3 reads TGTGCCAGCAGCTTCGACGACACAGATACGCAGTATTTT. Protein: CASSFDDTDTQYF.

This rearrangement joins TRBV25-1 to TRBJ2-1; no clear D gene. The CDR3 consists of 14 residues. The germline V gene has CDR1 MGHDK and CDR2 SYGVNS. Trimming took 2 bases from V and 7 from J, leaving 12 bases between them. The CDR3 nucleotides read TGTGCCAGCAGTGAAACAGCAAATGGGAATGAGCAGTTCTTC. This translates into CASSETANGNEQFF.

The CDR3 DNA follows: TGCAGCGTTTCGTTCCGGGAGAAAGGTACAGATACGCAGTATTTT. Protein sequence: CSVSFREKGTDTQYF. The V gene is TRBV29-1, the J gene TRBJ2-3; D may be TRBD2 (6 bases). CDR1 is SQVTM and CDR2 is ANQGSEA in the germline V gene. With 5 bases removed from V and 3 bases from J, the gap between germline ends came to 18 bases. The CDR3 sequence is 15 residues long.

This clonotype appeared a few times. V gene TRBV6-1 combines with J gene TRBJ1-1; tentatively, D is TRBD1 (5 bases). Trimming left V 10 bases short and J 1 base short, with 10 bases between. The CDR3 has 12 residues. Germline CDR1 is MNHNS and CDR2 is SASEGT. CDR3 DNA sequence: TGTGCCACCTTTGACAGGAACACTGAAGCTTTCTTT. It encodes CATFDRNTEAFF.

This clonotype showed up many times. The rearrangement joins TRBV28 to TRBJ2-1, with D possibly being TRBD2 (6 bases). The germline V gene has CDR1 MDHEN and CDR2 SYDVKM. CDR3 size: 14 residues. V was clipped by 6 bases and J by 0 bases, with 9 bases between them. The DNA for the CDR3 is TGTGCCAGCAGCTGGGAGGACTCCTACAATGAGCAGTTCTTC. This translates into CASSWEDSYNEQFF.

CDR3 protein: CASSLGNERGGSYNEQFF. CDR3 bases: TGTGCCAGCAGCTTAGGGAATGAGCGGGGCGGGTCCTACAATGAGCAGTTCTTC. The V call is TRBV11-1, the J call TRBJ2-1, with 7 nucleotides matching TRBD2. Germline CDR1 SGHAT, CDR2 FQDESV (reference sequence). V shed 1 base and J 1 base; nucleotides not matched to a gene: 10. The CDR3 is 18 residues long.

This clonotype was observed a few times. The CDR3 nucleotides are TGTGCCAGCAGCGGTACTAGTGGCCACAATGAGCAGTTCTTC. It is translated as CASSGTSGHNEQFF. J is TRBJ2-1 and V is TRBV9; D possibly corresponds to TRBD2 (5 bases). Trimming pared 3 bases from V and 5 bases from J, leaving 12 bases between. The CDR3 consists of 14 residues. Germline lookup yields CDR1 SGDLS and CDR2 YYNGEE. The full variable domain, completed using reference TRBV9 and TRBJ2-1, is DSGVTQTPKHLITATGQRVTLRCSPRSGDLSVYWYQQSLDQGLQFLIQYYNGEERAKGNILERFSAQQFPDLHSELNLSSLELGDSALYFCASSGTSGHNEQFFGPGTRLTVL.

This clonotype was detected a few times. Germline and junction disagree at one end, which may indicate a read error. V and J are TRBV25-1 and TRBJ2-6, with D possibly matching TRBD1 (6 bases). CDR1 MGHDK and CDR2 SYGVNS come from the germline V gene. The CDR3 is 15 amino acids. The CDR3 coding sequence is TGTGCCAGCTGTGAAGGGGGATCTGGGGCCAACGTCCTGACTTTC. This sequence encodes CASCEGGSGANVLTF.

The chain has TRBV20-1 and TRBJ2-7; TRBD1 matches 7 bases. The CDR3 covers 12 residues. Germline loops: CDR1 DFQATT, CDR2 SNEGSKA (reference sequence). J gave up 5 bases and V 5 bases, and 6 bases lay outside the gene matches. In DNA, the CDR3 is TGCAGTGCTGCTAAAACAGGGGACGAGCAGTACTTC. Translating gives CSAAKTGDEQYF.